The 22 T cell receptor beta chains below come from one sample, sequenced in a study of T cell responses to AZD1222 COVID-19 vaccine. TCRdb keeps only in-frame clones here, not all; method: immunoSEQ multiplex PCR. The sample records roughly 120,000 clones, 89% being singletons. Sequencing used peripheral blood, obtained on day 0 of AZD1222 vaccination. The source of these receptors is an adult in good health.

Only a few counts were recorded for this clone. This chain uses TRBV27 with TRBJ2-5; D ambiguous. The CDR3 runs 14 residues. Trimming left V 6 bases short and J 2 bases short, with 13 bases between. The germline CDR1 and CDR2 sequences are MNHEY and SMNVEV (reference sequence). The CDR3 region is CASRHGRSQETQYF. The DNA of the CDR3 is TGTGCCAGCAGACACGGACGGAGTCAAGAGACCCAGTACTTC.

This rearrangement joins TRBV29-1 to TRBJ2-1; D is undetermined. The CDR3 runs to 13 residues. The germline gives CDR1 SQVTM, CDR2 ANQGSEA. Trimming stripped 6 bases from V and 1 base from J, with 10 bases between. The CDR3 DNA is TGCAGCGTAGCCAGAATGTCCTACAATGAGCAGTTCTTC. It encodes CSVARMSYNEQFF.

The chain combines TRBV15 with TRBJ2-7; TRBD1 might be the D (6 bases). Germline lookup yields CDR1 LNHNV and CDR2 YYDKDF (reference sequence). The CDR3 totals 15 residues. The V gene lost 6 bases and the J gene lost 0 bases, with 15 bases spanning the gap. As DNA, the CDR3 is TGTGCCACCAGTAGGGAAACAGGGCCCTCCTACGAGCAGTACTTC. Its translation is CATSRETGPSYEQYF.

The CDR3: CASSLFGSGNTIYF. The CDR3 DNA reads as TGTGCCAGCAGCTTGTTTGGCTCTGGAAACACCATATATTTT. The rearrangement joins TRBV5-5 to TRBJ1-3; D call uncertain. The V end was cut by 1 base, the J end by 0 bases, with 5 bases between. The CDR3 contains 14 residues. Germline V gives CDR1 SGHKS, CDR2 YYEKEE (reference sequence).

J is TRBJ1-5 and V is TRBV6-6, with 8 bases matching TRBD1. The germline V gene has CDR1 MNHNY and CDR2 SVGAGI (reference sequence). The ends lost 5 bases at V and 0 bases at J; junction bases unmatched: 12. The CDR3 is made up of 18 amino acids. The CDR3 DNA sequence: TGTGCCAGCAGTCCCTGGGGACAGGTACACTATAGCAATCAGCCCCAGCATTTT. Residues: CASSPWGQVHYSNQPQHF.

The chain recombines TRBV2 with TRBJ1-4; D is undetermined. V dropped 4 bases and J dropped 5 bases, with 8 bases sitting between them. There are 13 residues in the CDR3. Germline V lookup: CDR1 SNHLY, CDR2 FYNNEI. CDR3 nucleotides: TGTGCCAGCAGTGTAGAACAGAATGAAAAACTGTTTTTT. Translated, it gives CASSVEQNEKLFF. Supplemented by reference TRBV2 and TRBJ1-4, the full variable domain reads EPEVTQTPSHQVTQMGQEVILRCVPISNHLYFYWYRQILGQKVEFLVSFYNNEISEKSEIFDDQFSVERPDGSNFTLKIRSTKLEDSAMYFCASSVEQNEKLFFGSGTQLSVL.

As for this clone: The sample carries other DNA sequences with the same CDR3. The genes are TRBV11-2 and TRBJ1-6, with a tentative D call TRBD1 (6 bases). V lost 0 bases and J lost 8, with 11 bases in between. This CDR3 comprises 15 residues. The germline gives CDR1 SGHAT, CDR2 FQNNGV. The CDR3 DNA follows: TGTGCCAGCAGCTTAGAGGGGGGGCTAGATTCACCCCTCCACTTT. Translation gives CASSLEGGLDSPLHF.

The CDR3 protein is CASSLSWTPGQASSGNTIYF. CDR3 nucleotide sequence: TGTGCCAGCTCACTGAGCTGGACACCGGGACAGGCGAGCTCTGGAAACACCATATATTTT. The chain combines TRBV18 with TRBJ1-3; 8 bases map to TRBD1. V trimming: 4 bases; J trimming: 0 bases; junction bases outside the gene matches: 17. The CDR3 has 20 amino acids. Germline V gene data show CDR1 as KGHSH and CDR2 as LQKENI.

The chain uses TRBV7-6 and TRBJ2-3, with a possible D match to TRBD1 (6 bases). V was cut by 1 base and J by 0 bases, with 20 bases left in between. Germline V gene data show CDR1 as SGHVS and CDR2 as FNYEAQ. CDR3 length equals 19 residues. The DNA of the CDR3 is TGTGCCAGCAGCTTAGGGCAAGAGTACAGGGTGGGCAGCACAGATACGCAGTATTTT. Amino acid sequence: CASSLGQEYRVGSTDTQYF.

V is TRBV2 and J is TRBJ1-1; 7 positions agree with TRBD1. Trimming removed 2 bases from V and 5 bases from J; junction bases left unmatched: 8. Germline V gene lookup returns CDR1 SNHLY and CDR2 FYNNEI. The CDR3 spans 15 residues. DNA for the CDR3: TGTGCCAGCAGTGAAAGATCGACAGGGTGGACTGAAGCTTTCTTT. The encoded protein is CASSERSTGWTEAFF.

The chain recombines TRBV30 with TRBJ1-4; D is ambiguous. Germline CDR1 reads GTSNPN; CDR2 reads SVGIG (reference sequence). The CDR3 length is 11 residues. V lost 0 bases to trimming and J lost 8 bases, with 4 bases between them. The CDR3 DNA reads TGTGCCTGGAGTGTACGCGAAAAACTGTTTTTT. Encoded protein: CAWSVREKLFF. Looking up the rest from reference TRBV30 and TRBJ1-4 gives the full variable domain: SQTIHQWPATLVQPVGSPLSLECTVEGTSNPNLYWYRQAAGRGLQLLFYSVGIGQISSEVPQNLSASRPQDRQFILSSKKLLLSDSGFYLCAWSVREKLFFGSGTQLSVL.

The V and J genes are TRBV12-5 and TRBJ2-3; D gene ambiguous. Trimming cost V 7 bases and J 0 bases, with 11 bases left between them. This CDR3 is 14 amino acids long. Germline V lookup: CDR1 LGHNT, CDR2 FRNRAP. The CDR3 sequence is CASALTSSTDTQYF. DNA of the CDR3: TGTGCTAGTGCCTTGACATCTAGCACAGATACGCAGTATTTT. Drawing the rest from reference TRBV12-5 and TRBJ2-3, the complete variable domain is DARVTQTPRHKVTEMGQEVTMRCQPILGHNTVFWYRQTMMQGLELLAYFRNRAPLDDSGMPKDRFSAEMPDATLATLKIQPSEPRDSAVYFCASALTSSTDTQYFGPGTRLTVL.

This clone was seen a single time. The chain's CDR3 is CASSQDRASHYNEQFF. CDR3 nucleotides: TGTGCCAGCAGCCAAGATCGGGCTAGCCACTACAATGAGCAGTTCTTC. The chain employs TRBV14 and TRBJ2-1, with D perhaps matching TRBD2 (5 bases). The CDR3 is made up of 16 amino acids. Looked up from germline, CDR1 is SGHDN and CDR2 is FVKESK. Trimming stripped 0 bases from V and 3 bases from J, with 12 bases between. Full variable domain (rest looked up from reference TRBV14 and TRBJ2-1): EAGVTQFPSHSVIEKGQTVTLRCDPISGHDNLYWYRRVMGKEIKFLLHFVKESKQDESGMPNNRFLAERTGGTYSTLKVQPAELEDSGVYFCASSQDRASHYNEQFFGPGTRLTVL.

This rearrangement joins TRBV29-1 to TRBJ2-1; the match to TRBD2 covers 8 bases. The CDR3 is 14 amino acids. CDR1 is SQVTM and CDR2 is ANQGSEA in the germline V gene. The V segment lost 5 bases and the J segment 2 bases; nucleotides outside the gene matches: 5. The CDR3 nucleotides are TGCAGCGTTAGAGCGGGGGAGACCTACAATGAGCAGTTCTTC. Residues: CSVRAGETYNEQFF.

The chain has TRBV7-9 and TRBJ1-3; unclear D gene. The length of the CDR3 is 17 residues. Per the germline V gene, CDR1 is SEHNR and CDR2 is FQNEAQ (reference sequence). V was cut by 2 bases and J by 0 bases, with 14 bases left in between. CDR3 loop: CASSLREPLSSGNTIYF. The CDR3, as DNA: TGTGCCAGCAGCTTAAGAGAGCCGCTTTCCTCTGGAAACACCATATATTTT. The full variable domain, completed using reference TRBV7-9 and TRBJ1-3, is DTGVSQNPRHKITKRGQNVTFRCDPISEHNRLYWYRQTLGQGPEFLTYFQNEAQLEKSRLLSDRFSAERPKGSFSTLEIQRTEQGDSAMYLCASSLREPLSSGNTIYFGEGSWLTVV.

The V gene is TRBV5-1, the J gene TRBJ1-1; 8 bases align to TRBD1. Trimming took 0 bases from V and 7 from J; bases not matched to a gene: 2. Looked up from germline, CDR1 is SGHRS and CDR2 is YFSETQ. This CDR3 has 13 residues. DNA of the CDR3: TGCGCCAGCAGCTTGGCTGGACAGGGTGAAGCTTTCTTT. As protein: CASSLAGQGEAFF.

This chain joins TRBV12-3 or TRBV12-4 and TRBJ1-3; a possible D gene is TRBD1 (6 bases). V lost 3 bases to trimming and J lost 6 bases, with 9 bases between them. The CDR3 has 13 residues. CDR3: CASSLGAENTIYF. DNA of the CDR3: TGTGCCAGCAGTTTGGGGGCTGAAAACACCATATATTTT.

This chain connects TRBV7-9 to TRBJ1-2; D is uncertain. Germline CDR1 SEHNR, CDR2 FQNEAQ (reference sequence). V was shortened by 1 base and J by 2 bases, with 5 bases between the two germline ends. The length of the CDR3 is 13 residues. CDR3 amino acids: CASSLGPNYGYTF. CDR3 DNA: TGTGCCAGCAGCTTAGGACCGAACTATGGCTACACCTTC.

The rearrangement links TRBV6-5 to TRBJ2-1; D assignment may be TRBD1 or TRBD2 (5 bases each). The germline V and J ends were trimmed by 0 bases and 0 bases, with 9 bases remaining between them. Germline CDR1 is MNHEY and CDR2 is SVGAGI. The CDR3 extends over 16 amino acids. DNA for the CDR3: TGTGCCAGCAGTTACTCGGGGGTGAGCTCCTACAATGAGCAGTTCTTC. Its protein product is CASSYSGVSSYNEQFF.

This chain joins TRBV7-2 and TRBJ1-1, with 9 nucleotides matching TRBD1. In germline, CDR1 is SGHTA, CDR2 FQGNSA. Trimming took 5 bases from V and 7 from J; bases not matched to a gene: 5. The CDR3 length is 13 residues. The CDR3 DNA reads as TGTGCCAGCAGCCGACAGGGGGTAATTGAAGCTTTCTTT. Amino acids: CASSRQGVIEAFF.

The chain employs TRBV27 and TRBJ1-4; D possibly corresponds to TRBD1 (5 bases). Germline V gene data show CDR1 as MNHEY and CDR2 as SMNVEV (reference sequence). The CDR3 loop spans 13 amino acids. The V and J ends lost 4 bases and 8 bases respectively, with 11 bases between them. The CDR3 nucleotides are TGTGCCAGCAGTTCCGGGACCCAGGAAAAACTGTTTTTT. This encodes CASSSGTQEKLFF.

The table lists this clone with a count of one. CDR3 nucleotides: TGTGCCAGCAGCTTCCTCGAGGTGGGAGAATCACCCCTCCACTTT. Residues: CASSFLEVGESPLHF. The chain is built from TRBV5-5 and TRBJ1-6; no reliable D call. Germline CDR1 reads SGHKS; CDR2 reads YYEKEE (reference sequence). V lost 2 bases and J 10 bases, leaving 16 bases between the germline ends. This CDR3 contains 15 residues. The entire variable domain, with the rest obtained from reference TRBV5-5 and TRBJ1-6, is as follows: DAGVTQSPTHLIKTRGQQVTLRCSPISGHKSVSWYQQVLGQGPQFIFQYYEKEERGRGNFPDRFSARQFPNYSSELNVNALLLGDSALYLCASSFLEVGESPLHFGNGTRLTVT.